The rows below give T cell receptor beta chains drawn from one sample of a study of T cell changes during pregnancy in multiple sclerosis. Generated by immunoSEQ multiplex PCR, the TCRdb table keeps only in-frame clones and is missing some. The top ten clones hold around 0.77% of a sample with tens of thousands of clones, around 88% of them seen once. The sample here was CD4+ T cells from peripheral blood mononuclear cells, taken in the first trimester of pregnancy. These receptors all come from a female donor in good health, enrolled as a control in a pregnancy study. Both conserved end residues are part of each CDR3. Fields, in order: D gene, V gene, J gene, clone size, CDR3 DNA, CDR3 protein. A D gene is named only where the DNA matches it firmly. A row's size may be missing; if present it is once, few, many or a size class.

TRBD1	TRBV4-2	TRBJ1-2	.	TGTGCCAGCAGCCAGGGGGGACAGGGGGATGGCTACACCTTC	CASSQGGQGDGYTF
TRBD2	TRBV5-4	TRBJ2-1	.	TGTGCCAGCAGCTTGGAGAGCGGGGGGCCCTACAATGAGCAGTTCTTC	CASSLESGGPYNEQFF
TRBD1	TRBV5-1	TRBJ2-2	once	TGCGCCAGCAGCTTGGACAGGGGGAACGGGGAGCTGTTTTTT	CASSLDRGNGELFF
TRBD1	TRBV6-1	TRBJ2-3	.	TGTGCCAGCAGTAGGGACAGGGGAAGCGATACGCAGTATTTT	CASSRDRGSDTQYF
TRBD1	TRBV5-1	TRBJ2-1	.	TGCGCCAGCAGCTCGGGACAGGGCCCCTACAATGAGCAGTTCTTC	CASSSGQGPYNEQFF
.	TRBV6-4	TRBJ1-6	.	TGTGCCAGCAGTGACAACAGCGGTTCACCCCTCCACTTT	CASSDNSGSPLHF
.	TRBV10-3	TRBJ1-6	.	TGTGCCATCAGACGGACAGACGATTCACCCCTCCACTTT	CAIRRTDDSPLHF
.	TRBV14	TRBJ1-1	.	TGTGCCAGCAGCCCTCGTAGGAACACTGAAGCTTTCTTT	CASSPRRNTEAFF
TRBD1	TRBV6-5	TRBJ1-2	.	TGTGCCAGCAGTCCCGGACAGGCCCCCCACTATGGCTACACCTTC	CASSPGQAPHYGYTF
TRBD2	TRBV6-1	TRBJ2-1	.	TGTGCCAGCAGCGAACGGGGGGGGGCCTACAATGAGCAGTTCTTC	CASSERGGAYNEQFF
TRBD1	TRBV7-2	TRBJ1-3	.	TGTGCCAGCAGCGTAACGGGACAGGGAGGTGGAAACACCATATATTTT	CASSVTGQGGGNTIYF
TRBD2	TRBV7-2	TRBJ2-3	.	TGTGCCAGCAGCCCTAAGACTAGCGCGGTTTCCACAGATACGCAGTATTTT	CASSPKTSAVSTDTQYF
TRBD1	TRBV7-7	TRBJ2-5	.	TGTGCCAGCAGCGCAACCGGGACAGGGCAAGAGACCCAGTACTTC	CASSATGTGQETQYF
.	TRBV19	TRBJ1-4	.	TGTGCCAGTAGTACCCTTAGTTTGGATGAAAAACTGTTTTTT	CASSTLSLDEKLFF
TRBD1	TRBV4-1	TRBJ2-7	.	TGCGCCAGCAGCCAACCGGGACAGACCTACGAGCAGTACTTC	CASSQPGQTYEQYF
TRBD2	TRBV6-1	TRBJ2-1	.	TGTGCCAGCAGTGAAGCAGGACTAGCGGGGGGGCCCCCCTACAATGAGCAGTTCTTC	CASSEAGLAGGPPYNEQFF
TRBD2	TRBV7-2	TRBJ2-1	.	TGTGCCAGCAGTTTCGGACTAGCAGGTCCCGAGCAGTTCTTC	CASSFGLAGPEQFF
TRBD1	TRBV5-1	TRBJ1-3	.	TGCGCCAGCAGCTTACAGGGGGCTGGAAACACCATATATTTT	CASSLQGAGNTIYF
TRBD2	TRBV5-6	TRBJ2-1	.	TGTGCCAGCAGCTTCGTTAGCGGGGGGGCTTACAATGAGCAGTTCTTC	CASSFVSGGAYNEQFF
.	TRBV5-6	TRBJ1-1	.	TGTGCCAGCAGCTTTCCGACAGGTGGGGGTACTGAAGCTTTCTTT	CASSFPTGGGTEAFF
TRBD2	TRBV7-2	TRBJ2-5	.	TGTGCCAGCAGCCTAAAGACTAGCGGGGGGGCGTGGACCCAGTACTTC	CASSLKTSGGAWTQYF
.	TRBV15	TRBJ2-7	.	TGTGCCACCAGCAGAGTCAAGGCGGGATCCTACGAGCAGTACTTC	CATSRVKAGSYEQYF
.	TRBV5-6	TRBJ2-7	.	TGTGCCAGCAGCACCCGGGACTTCTCCTACGAGCAGTACTTC	CASSTRDFSYEQYF
TRBD1	TRBV5-1	TRBJ1-6	.	TGCGCCAGCAGCTCGGACAGGAAGGGCTATAATTCACCCCTCCACTTT	CASSSDRKGYNSPLHF
.	TRBV14	TRBJ1-6	medium-sized	TGTGCCAGCAGCCAAGGCCGGGAGAATTCACCCCTCCACTTT	CASSQGRENSPLHF
TRBD1	TRBV7-8	TRBJ1-5	.	TGTGCCAGCAGCATAGACAGGGGCGATCAGCCCCAGCATTTT	CASSIDRGDQPQHF
.	TRBV6-6	TRBJ1-1	.	TGTGCCAGCAGTTTGACGCACCCGGCCAGAGGAGGTGAAGCTTTCTTT	CASSLTHPARGGEAFF
TRBD1	TRBV11-1	TRBJ1-4	.	TGTGCCAGCAGCTCGAGACAGGGGATTAATGAAAAACTGTTTTTT	CASSSRQGINEKLFF
.	TRBV7-2	TRBJ1-1	.	TGTGCCAGCAGCTTATCCGGTTTGTCTGACACTGAAGCTTTCTTT	CASSLSGLSDTEAFF
.	TRBV5-1	TRBJ2-2	.	TGCGCCAGCAGCTTGGGGGGGCGGACCGGGGAGCTGTTTTTT	CASSLGGRTGELFF
TRBD1	TRBV2	TRBJ1-5	.	TGTGCCAGCACACACATAAAGACAGGGGGCATTGAGGGCAATCAGCCCCAGCATTTT	CASTHIKTGGIEGNQPQHF